This TCR beta chain originates from a study of Ad26.COV2.S vaccination and SARS-CoV-2 variants. A remark on this clone: Its antigen is not identified.

The assay was immunoSEQ multiplex PCR, and TCRdb's table has in-frame clones only and misses some. This sample has some 520,000 clones; 87% occur once, and the top ten carry about 13%. This CDR3 spans 12 amino acids. The germline gives CDR1 MDHEN, CDR2 SYDVKM. Treatment given: some 19 received Ad26.COV2.S at low or high dose, single or two shots; about 5 received placebo; per-sample allocation not given. The study sampled participants on day 63 after the first vaccine or placebo injection. Findings and limits, study-wide: Substantial breadth was reported for post-vaccination spike-specific CD8+ and CD4+ T cells. Placebo recipients had lower spike-specific TCR breadth than vaccine recipients.

The sequence came from a person aged 18-60 years who received the Ad26.COV2.S COVID-19 vaccine or a placebo. V is TRBV28 and J is TRBJ2-2; D call uncertain. Sequencing used peripheral blood, obtained in a trial of Ad26.COV2.S vaccine versus placebo. CDR3 in DNA: TGTTGCACGTGTTCGAACACCGGGGAGCTGTTTTTT. Translated: CCTCSNTGELFF.